The 7 T cell receptor beta chains below come from one sample, sequenced in a study of T cells after yellow fever vaccination. TCRdb reprocessed the 5' RACE reads via MiXCR and lists one record per CDR3 protein. The sample includes just under 600,000 distinct CDR3 sequences, about 13% of them seen just once. The specimen comprised PBMCs, sampled on the day of the yellow fever booster vaccination. The receptors come from a man aged 25-40 years who received the YFV17D yellow fever vaccine.

The V call is TRBV24-1, the J call TRBJ2-7, with D maybe TRBD2 (5 bases). The CDR3 runs to 14 residues. The V and J ends lost 3 bases and 7 bases respectively, with 15 bases between them. From germline, CDR1 is KGHDR and CDR2 SFDVKD. The CDR3 sequence is CATSDPTLSGEQYF. The CDR3 bases are TGTGCCACCAGTGATCCCACTCTCTCGGGGGAGCAGTACTTC.

The gene calls are TRBV29-1 and TRBJ1-1, with a possible D match to TRBD1 (5 bases). The germline V gene encodes CDR1 SQVTM and CDR2 ANQGSEA. V lost 7 bases to trimming and J lost 6 bases, with 18 bases between them. The CDR3 totals 13 residues. CDR3: CSAKAGGEAEAFF. The CDR3 DNA reads as TGCAGCGCCAAGGCGGGGGGGGAAGCTGAAGCTTTCTTT.

CDR3 sequence: CASSGTGVRETQYF. The CDR3 nucleotides are TGTGCCAGTAGTGGAACAGGGGTGAGGGAGACCCAGTACTTC. The V call is TRBV19, the J call TRBJ2-5; 7 bases line up with TRBD1. Germline CDR1 reads LNHDA; CDR2 reads SQIVND (reference sequence). The CDR3 sequence is 14 residues long. J gave up 5 bases and V 5 bases, and 8 bases lay outside the gene matches.

This clonotype has more than one count but fewer than ten. The chain recombines TRBV7-2 with TRBJ2-1; D gene uncertain. CDR1 and CDR2 from the germline V gene are SGHTA and FQGNSA. The germline V and J ends were trimmed by 0 bases and 4 bases, with 7 bases remaining between them. The CDR3 is 14 amino acids. Written as DNA, the CDR3 is TGTGCCAGCAGCTTAGCGATCGCTTACAATGAGCAGTTCTTC. Its translation: CASSLAIAYNEQFF.

This chain connects TRBV5-4 to TRBJ1-2, with a possible D match to TRBD1 (6 bases). The V end lost 4 bases, the J end lost 5 bases, and 15 bases lay between the germline ends. CDR3 size: 14 residues. Germline loops: CDR1 SGHNT, CDR2 YYREEE (reference sequence). CDR3 coding DNA: TGTGCCAGCAGCCCGGAACAGGGTCGATATGGCTACACCTTC. The encoded protein is CASSPEQGRYGYTF.

This chain uses TRBV20-1 with TRBJ2-7; D tentatively reads TRBD1 or TRBD2 (5 bases each). With 6 bases removed from V and 2 bases from J, the gap between germline ends came to 17 bases. This CDR3 contains 14 residues. Germline loops: CDR1 DFQATT, CDR2 SNEGSKA (reference sequence). Here the CDR3 reads CSAAGDLGAYEQYF. In nucleotides, the CDR3 is TGCAGTGCGGCTGGGGACCTAGGAGCCTACGAGCAGTACTTC.

This clonotype has just a few counts. The chain couples TRBV5-8 to TRBJ2-1, with 7 bases fitting TRBD2. The CDR3 runs to 14 residues. J lost 6 bases, V lost 4 bases, and 7 bases had no gene match. CDR1 is SGHTS, CDR2 YDEGEE, per germline. CDR3 sequence reads: CASSRGGKSNEQFF. The CDR3 nucleotides read TGTGCCAGCAGCCGGGGAGGGAAGTCCAATGAGCAGTTCTTC.